This TCR beta chain was sequenced during a study of cytomegalovirus exposure and HLA in healthy donors. At the level of the study: One earlier analysis, a look at 150 million to 200 million T cells, found about 100 million unique TCR beta sequences. Whole-study findings and limits: V- and J-gene trimming in TCR beta was tied to a missense DCLRE1C variant by an analysis performed later.

With 60 Vbeta and 13 Jbeta primers, the PCR was carried out. Here immunoSEQ multiplex PCR was the method, and the copy in TCRdb shows in-frame clones only, minus some. The profile covers some 130,000 clones, with roughly four fifths appearing a single time and around 2% taken by the ten largest. Notes on this clone: What it recognizes is unknown.

The ends lost 5 bases at V and 7 bases at J; junction bases unmatched: 8. Germline values: CDR1 MNHEY, CDR2 SMNVEV (reference sequence). The CDR3 has 16 residues. This TCR came from a man aged 25 to 40 in good health and CMV-seronegative. The chain couples TRBV27 to TRBJ2-3, with TRBD2 identical over 14 bases. Sequenced sample: PBMCs. The CDR3 loop reads CASSRPGLAGENTQYF. DNA of the CDR3: TGTGCCAGCAGTCGACCGGGACTAGCGGGAGAGAATACGCAGTATTTT.